The T cell receptor (beta chain) described here comes from a study of blood T cell repertoires in COVID-19. Study summary: PBMCs, B-cell-depleted T cells, or T cells were the source of the cDNA or gDNA that made up the material.

Per the original data handling: How many nucleated cells were present was estimated from reference gene primer amplification. Produced via immunoSEQ multiplex PCR; TCRdb's table is partial and in-frame only. The V and J calls and clone size come from that table; D and trimming were worked out from the DNA. Here the sample spans about 350,000 clones, roughly nine tenths being singletons. This CDR3 region has 13 residues. Germline lookup yields CDR1 SEHNR and CDR2 FQNEAQ (reference sequence). The V end lost 6 bases, the J end lost 2 bases, and 10 bases lay between the germline ends. The rearrangement links TRBV7-9 to TRBJ1-1, with D uncertain. The clonotype comes from a woman in her twenties or thirties who had recovered from COVID-19. Material for sequencing was PBMCs or T cells enriched from blood (not recorded which). CDR3 DNA: TGTGCCAGCAGAACAAACAGAAACACTGAAGCTTTCTTT. It is translated as CASRTNRNTEAFF.